One and the same sample provided the 9 T cell receptor beta chains below, sequenced in a study of cytomegalovirus exposure and HLA in healthy donors. PCR was performed using 60 Vbeta and 13 Jbeta primers. The table came from immunoSEQ multiplex PCR; TCRdb's copy has only in-frame clones and leaves some out. The table lists 100,000 or so clones, about 75% of them singletons. Sequencing was performed on PBMCs. These receptor sequences come from a woman aged 18 to 35 in good health and CMV-seropositive.

This clone was seen a handful of times. This chain uses TRBV7-2 with TRBJ2-7, with 7 nucleotides matching TRBD2. The CDR3 length is 17 residues. Per germline, CDR1 SGHTA and CDR2 FQGNSA. J gave up 2 bases and V 5 bases, and 15 bases lay outside the gene matches. The CDR3 sequence: CASSAGMGEGRAYEQYF. In nucleotides, the CDR3 is TGTGCCAGCAGCGCAGGCATGGGGGAGGGCCGTGCCTACGAGCAGTACTTC.

The chain couples TRBV27 to TRBJ1-5; the match to TRBD1 covers 9 bases. Germline loops: CDR1 MNHEY, CDR2 SMNVEV (reference sequence). Trimming at V came to 6 bases and at J to 1 base, leaving 4 bases not matched to a gene. This CDR3 has 15 residues. CDR3 loop: CASSLGTGSNQPQHF. The CDR3 DNA is TGTGCCAGCAGCTTGGGGACAGGGAGCAATCAGCCCCAGCATTTT.

This chain links TRBV6-4 with TRBJ2-3; 12 bases map to TRBD2. CDR1 and CDR2 (germline): MRHNA, SNTAGT. Trimming at V came to 6 bases and at J to 0 bases, leaving 1 base not matched to a gene. This CDR3 comprises 15 residues. The CDR3 loop reads CASSTSGGSTDTQYF. CDR3 bases: TGTGCCAGCAGCACTAGCGGGGGGAGCACAGATACGCAGTATTTT.

The chain links TRBV7-3 to TRBJ2-1, with unresolved D. CDR3 length equals 12 residues. Trimming took off 3 bases at V and 7 bases at J, with 7 bases between the two ends. The germline gives CDR1 SGHTA, CDR2 FQGTGA. The CDR3, as DNA: TGTGCCAGCAGCTTTCCCGGGAATGAGCAGTTCTTC. Its protein product is CASSFPGNEQFF.

The chain is built from TRBV7-9 and TRBJ2-1; the match to TRBD2 covers 7 bases. There are 16 residues in the CDR3. The germline V gene encodes CDR1 SEHNR and CDR2 FQNEAQ (reference sequence). Germline trimming cut 7 bases from V and 5 bases from J; bases unmatched to any gene: 14. CDR3 bases: TGTGCCAGCACCCCTCGGGGGAGGGGATACAACAATGAGCAGTTCTTC. This sequence encodes CASTPRGRGYNNEQFF. Looking up the rest from reference TRBV7-9 and TRBJ2-1 gives the full variable domain: DTGVSQNPRHKITKRGQNVTFRCDPISEHNRLYWYRQTLGQGPEFLTYFQNEAQLEKSRLLSDRFSAERPKGSFSTLEIQRTEQGDSAMYLCASTPRGRGYNNEQFFGPGTRLTVL.

This chain joins TRBV4-3 and TRBJ1-4, with 7 bases matching TRBD1. Germline V gives CDR1 LGHNA, CDR2 YSLEER. This CDR3 spans 14 amino acids. The trim removed 7 bases at V and 8 bases at J, leaving 10 bases unmatched. In DNA, the CDR3 is TGCGCCAGCACCAGAGACAGGGTGGGGGAAAAACTGTTTTTT. Translation gives CASTRDRVGEKLFF.

The chain couples TRBV9 to TRBJ2-1, with 11 bases aligning to TRBD2. V shed 0 bases, J shed 9 bases, and the junction held 8 bases outside the gene matches. This CDR3 contains 16 residues. CDR1 is SGDLS and CDR2 is YYNGEE in the germline V gene. For the CDR3, the DNA is TGTGCCAGCAGCGTAGGGCTAGCGGGAGGCCTGGGTGAGCAGTTCTTC. As protein: CASSVGLAGGLGEQFF.

The chain employs TRBV28 and TRBJ2-3; TRBD2 matches 7 bases. Per the germline V gene, CDR1 is MDHEN and CDR2 is SYDVKM. J lost 7 bases, V lost 5 bases, and 9 bases had no gene match. CDR3 length equals 14 residues. The CDR3 protein is CASSQRREMHTQYF. CDR3 DNA: TGTGCCAGCAGTCAAAGGCGGGAGATGCATACGCAGTATTTT. Full variable domain (missing parts from reference TRBV28 and TRBJ2-3): DVKVTQSSRYLVKRTGEKVFLECVQDMDHENMFWYRQDPGLGLRLIYFSYDVKMKEKGDIPEGYSVSREKKERFSLILESASTNQTSMYLCASSQRREMHTQYFGPGTRLTVL.

The rearrangement uses TRBV5-5 and TRBJ2-2; 8 bases fit TRBD2. V shed 4 bases and J 7 bases; nucleotides not matched to a gene: 18. The germline V gene encodes CDR1 SGHKS and CDR2 YYEKEE (reference sequence). The CDR3 is 18 amino acids. CDR3 sequence: CASSPRTSSSPMNGELFF. CDR3 DNA sequence: TGTGCCAGCAGCCCTCGGACTAGCTCTTCCCCGATGAACGGGGAGCTGTTTTTT. The whole variable domain, filled in from reference TRBV5-5 and TRBJ2-2, reads DAGVTQSPTHLIKTRGQQVTLRCSPISGHKSVSWYQQVLGQGPQFIFQYYEKEERGRGNFPDRFSARQFPNYSSELNVNALLLGDSALYLCASSPRTSSSPMNGELFFGEGSRLTVL.